The sample holds a few counts of the clone carrying this TCR beta chain. What it binds is not known. TCR alpha and TCR beta cDNA libraries carrying sample barcodes and UMIs came from 5'RACE with constant-segment primers. A single record per CDR3 protein comes from TCRdb applying MiXCR to the 5' RACE reads. The repertoire holds around 390,000 distinct CDR3 sequences, with about 15% as singletons. The data are from a study of T-cell memory formation after mild COVID-19. Across the study: The study found TCR clusters largely donor specific. Study-wide points: Pre-infection memory carried some responding clones, suggesting that cross-reactive memory joined.

Germline CDR1 reads SNHLY; CDR2 reads FYNNEI. The CDR3 sequence is 14 residues long. Trimming removed 2 bases at V and 5 bases at J, with 11 bases between. This clonotype originated in a man younger than 30 who had mild COVID-19 (a few samples of this study predate the infection). Cell type and time point are not known. The rearrangement links TRBV2 to TRBJ2-3; a possible D gene is TRBD2 (6 bases). Specimen: PBMCs or a T cell subset sorted from them (not recorded which). CDR3 amino acids: CASSETTRVDTQYF. As DNA, the CDR3 is TGTGCCAGCAGTGAAACGACTAGGGTAGATACGCAGTATTTT. The full variable domain, in which reference TRBV2 and TRBJ2-3 provide the parts outside the CDR3, is EPEVTQTPSHQVTQMGQEVILRCVPISNHLYFYWYRQILGQKVEFLVSFYNNEISEKSEIFDDQFSVERPDGSNFTLKIRSTKLEDSAMYFCASSETTRVDTQYFGPGTRLTVL.